This T cell receptor (beta chain) was recorded in a study of blood T cells in healthy people across ages. Germline CDR1 is MGHRA and CDR2 is YSYEKL. V shed 1 base, J shed 7 bases, and the junction held 4 bases outside the gene matches. This CDR3 has 16 amino acids. Through a sample-barcoded 5' primer and a J-beta primer mix, a second PCR was run for about 6 to 11 cycles. TCRdb reanalysed the 5' RACE reads using MiXCR and keeps one entry per CDR3 protein. Here the sample spans 1.5 million to 1.8 million distinct CDR3 sequences, 42% being singletons. Material for sequencing was blood. The TCR originated in a woman younger than 35 in good health. The chain couples TRBV4-1 to TRBJ2-3, with TRBD2 matching 14 bases. The CDR3 DNA reads TGCGCCAGCAGCCAAGTGGGACTAGCGGGAGTACATACGCAGTATTTT. This codes for CASSQVGLAGVHTQYF.